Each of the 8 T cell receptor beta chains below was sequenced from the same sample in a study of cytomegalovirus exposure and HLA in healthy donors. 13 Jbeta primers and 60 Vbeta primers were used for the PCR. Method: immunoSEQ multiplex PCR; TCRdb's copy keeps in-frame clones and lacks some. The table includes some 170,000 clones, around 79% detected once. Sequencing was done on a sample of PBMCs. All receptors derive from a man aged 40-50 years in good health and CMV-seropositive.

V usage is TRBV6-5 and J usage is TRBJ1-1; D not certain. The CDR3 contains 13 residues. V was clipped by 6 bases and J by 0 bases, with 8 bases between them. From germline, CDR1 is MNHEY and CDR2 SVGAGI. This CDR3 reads CASSKEMNTEAFF. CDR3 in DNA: TGTGCCAGCAGCAAAGAGATGAACACTGAAGCTTTCTTT.

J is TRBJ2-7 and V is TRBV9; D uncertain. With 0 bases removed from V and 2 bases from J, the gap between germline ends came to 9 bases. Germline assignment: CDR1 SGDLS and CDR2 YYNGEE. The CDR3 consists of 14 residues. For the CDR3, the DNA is TGTGCCAGCAGCGTAGGTATCGGAGCCTACGAGCAGTACTTC. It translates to CASSVGIGAYEQYF.

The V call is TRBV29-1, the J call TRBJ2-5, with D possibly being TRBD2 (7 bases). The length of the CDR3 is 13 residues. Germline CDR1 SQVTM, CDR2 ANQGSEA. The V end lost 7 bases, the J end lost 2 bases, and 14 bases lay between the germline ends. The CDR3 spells CSGGGHQQETQYF. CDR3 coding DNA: TGCAGCGGGGGGGGACACCAACAAGAGACCCAGTACTTC. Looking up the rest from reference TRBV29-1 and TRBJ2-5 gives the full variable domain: SAVISQKPSRDICQRGTSLTIQCQVDSQVTMMFWYRQQPGQSLTLIATANQGSEATYESGFVIDKFPISRPNLTFSTLTVSNMSPEDSSIYLCSGGGHQQETQYFGPGTRLLVL.

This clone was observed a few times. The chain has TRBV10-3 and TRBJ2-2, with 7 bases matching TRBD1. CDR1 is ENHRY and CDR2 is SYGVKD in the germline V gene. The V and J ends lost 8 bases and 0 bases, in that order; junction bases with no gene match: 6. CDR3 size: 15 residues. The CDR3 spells CAISGTAPNTGELFF. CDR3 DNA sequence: TGTGCCATCTCGGGGACAGCCCCGAACACCGGGGAGCTGTTTTTT.

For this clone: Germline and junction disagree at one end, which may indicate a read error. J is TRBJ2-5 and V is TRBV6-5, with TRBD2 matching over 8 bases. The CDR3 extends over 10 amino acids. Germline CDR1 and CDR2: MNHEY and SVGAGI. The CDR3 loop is CASSPRLANF. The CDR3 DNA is TGTGCCAGCAGCCCCCGACTAGCGAACTTC.

The CDR3 reads CASSLLGLAGTSSYNEQFF. The CDR3 region has the DNA TGCGCCAGCAGCCTCCTCGGACTAGCGGGTACTTCCTCCTACAATGAGCAGTTCTTC. The chain uses TRBV5-1 and TRBJ2-1, with 11 nucleotides matching TRBD2. V shed 4 bases, J shed 0 bases, and the junction held 12 bases outside the gene matches. Germline V lookup: CDR1 SGHRS, CDR2 YFSETQ. The CDR3 is made up of 19 amino acids.

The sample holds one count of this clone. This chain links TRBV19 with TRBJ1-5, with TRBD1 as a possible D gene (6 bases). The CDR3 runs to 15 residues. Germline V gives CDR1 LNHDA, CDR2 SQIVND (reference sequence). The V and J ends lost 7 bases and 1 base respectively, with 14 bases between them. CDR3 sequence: CASKGGDTSNQPQHF. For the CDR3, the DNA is TGTGCCAGTAAGGGGGGGGACACCAGCAATCAGCCCCAGCATTTT. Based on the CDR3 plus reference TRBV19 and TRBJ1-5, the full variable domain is DGGITQSPKYLFRKEGQNVTLSCEQNLNHDAMYWYRQDPGQGLRLIYYSQIVNDFQKGDIAEGYSVSREKKESFPLTVTSAQKNPTAFYLCASKGGDTSNQPQHFGDGTRLSIL.

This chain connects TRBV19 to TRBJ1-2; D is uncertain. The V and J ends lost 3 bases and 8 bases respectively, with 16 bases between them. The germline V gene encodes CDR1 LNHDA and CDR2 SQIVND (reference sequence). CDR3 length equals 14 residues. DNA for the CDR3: TGTGCCAGTAGTATTCGAGAGGGTTTAGGAGGCTACACCTTC. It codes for CASSIREGLGGYTF.